This passage covers 17 T cell receptor beta chains from one sample sequenced in a study of molecular identifiers for immune sequencing clone quantification. MiXCR, applied by TCRdb to the PCR reads, yields one record per CDR3 protein. The sample records 460,000 or so distinct CDR3 sequences, around 23% being singletons. Sequencing was carried out using naive CD8+ T cells from blood, with Jurkat cell RNA spiked in. Subset denoted: FACS-sorted CD8+CD4-CCR7+CD45RA+ naive T cells. These receptor sequences come from a human donor in good health. Some libraries in this study had Jurkat cell RNA spiked in.

Notes on this clonotype: The conserved phenylalanine or tryptophan normally closing the CDR3 is absent here, so this likely arose from a read error. This rearrangement joins TRBV6-2 or TRBV6-3 to TRBJ2-5; 8 bases line up with TRBD1. CDR1 is MNHEY, CDR2 SVGEGT, per germline. V lost 4 bases to trimming and J lost 5 bases; unmatched junction nucleotides: 9. The CDR3 has 15 residues. CDR3 bases: TGTGCCAGCAGTTCCGGACAGGGACCATGGGAGACCCAGTACCTC. Amino acid sequence: CASSSGQGPWETQYL.

A remark on this clonotype: This may stem from a read error, because a much larger clone lies one nucleotide away. The chain combines TRBV20-1 with TRBJ2-7, with 14 bases aligning to TRBD2. J lost 4 bases, V lost 4 bases, and 3 bases had no gene match. CDR3 size: 14 residues. Germline lookup yields CDR1 DFQATT and CDR2 SNEGSKA (reference sequence). The CDR3 is CSATWTSGGYEQYF. The CDR3 DNA sequence: TGCAGTGCTACTTGGACTAGCGGGGGGTACGAGCAGTACTTC.

This sequence joins TRBV9 and TRBJ2-2; no reliable D call. CDR1 and CDR2 (germline): SGDLS, YYNGEE. V lost 0 bases and J lost 0, with 9 bases in between. CDR3 length: 16 amino acids. Here the CDR3 reads CASSVGNTPNTGELFF. The DNA for the CDR3 is TGTGCCAGCAGCGTAGGAAATACCCCGAACACCGGGGAGCTGTTTTTT.

This clonotype was picked up a small number of times. This chain links TRBV6-2 or TRBV6-3 with TRBJ2-5; the match to TRBD1 covers 8 bases. J was trimmed by 4 bases and V by 6 bases; bases with no gene match: 4. CDR1 and CDR2 from the germline V gene are MNHEY and SVGEGT. The length of the CDR3 is 13 residues. The CDR3 reads CASRLTGGETQYF. The CDR3 DNA follows: TGTGCCAGCAGGCTAACAGGGGGAGAGACCCAGTACTTC.

This clonotype is a singleton in its sample. This may be a read error: a much more frequent sequence differs by one nucleotide. This chain uses TRBV20-1 with TRBJ2-4, with D possibly being TRBD1 (6 bases). V gave up 5 bases and J gave up 3 bases, with 17 bases separating them. The length of the CDR3 is 15 residues. The germline V gene encodes CDR1 DFQATT and CDR2 SNEGSKA (reference sequence). The CDR3 DNA is TGCAGTGCTTCTTTGGACAGTATGCGCAAAAACATTCAGTACTTC. It encodes CSASLDSMRKNIQYF.

This clonotype was found a few times. V gene TRBV6-6 combines with J gene TRBJ2-7, with 7 bases matching TRBD2. Trimming cost V 7 bases and J 0 bases; bases outside gene matches: 6. This CDR3 contains 14 residues. Germline loops: CDR1 MNHNY, CDR2 SVGAGI (reference sequence). Here the CDR3 reads CASILAGDSYEQYF. CDR3 nucleotides: TGTGCCAGCATATTGGCGGGGGACTCCTACGAGCAGTACTTC.

This clonotype appeared many times. The V call is TRBV7-9, the J call TRBJ2-5; D may be TRBD2 (5 bases). The CDR3 length is 13 residues. V lost 5 bases and J lost 4, with 11 bases in between. Germline V CDR1 and CDR2: SEHNR, FQNEAQ (reference sequence). The CDR3 bases are TGTGCCAGCAGCCCGGGGTACGGAGAGACCCAGTACTTC. It yields the protein CASSPGYGETQYF.

V and J are TRBV12-3 or TRBV12-4 and TRBJ1-1; maybe TRBD1 (5 bases). V lost 7 bases and J 0 bases, leaving 12 bases between the germline ends. CDR3 length equals 14 residues. The CDR3, as DNA: TGTGCCAGCAAGGAGGGGATGATGAACACTGAAGCTTTCTTT. This sequence encodes CASKEGMMNTEAFF.

Points on this clonotype: The junction departs from germline at one end; a sequencing error may be responsible. CDR3 DNA: TGTGCCAGCAGAACACCCTTGACTAGCGGGAGCCCGGGGGGCAATGAGCAGGTCTTC. This sequence encodes CASRTPLTSGSPGGNEQVF. The V gene is TRBV6-2 or TRBV6-3, the J gene TRBJ2-1; TRBD2 matches at 12 bases. Per germline, CDR1 MNHEY and CDR2 SVGEGT. The CDR3 length is 19 residues.

The sample holds many counts of this clonotype. CDR3 DNA sequence: TGTGCCAGCAGTCAGGACAGGAAATACGAGCAGTACTTC. The encoded protein is CASSQDRKYEQYF. The chain is built from TRBV6-5 and TRBJ2-7, with TRBD1 matching over 7 bases. Losses at the gene ends were 5 bases for V and 4 bases for J; bases not matched to a gene: 5. CDR1 is MNHEY and CDR2 is SVGAGI in the germline V gene. This CDR3 contains 13 residues.

The rearrangement joins TRBV6-1 to TRBJ1-5; 9 bases are shared with TRBD1. CDR3 size: 15 residues. With V trimmed by 2 bases and J by 6 bases, 5 bases remained unmatched. CDR1 and CDR2 (germline): MNHNS, SASEGT. The CDR3 coding sequence is TGTGCCAGCAGTGAATACAGGGGGCCGGGTCAGCCCCAGCATTTT. This encodes CASSEYRGPGQPQHF.

This clonotype was detected only a few times. The CDR3 is CASSLEGDGTDTQYF. The CDR3 DNA reads TGCGCCAGCAGCCTAGAGGGGGATGGCACAGATACGCAGTATTTT. The J gene is TRBJ2-3, the V gene TRBV4-1; tentatively, D is TRBD1 (6 bases). Germline V lookup: CDR1 MGHRA, CDR2 YSYEKL. V lost 4 bases, J lost 1 base, and 12 bases lay in between. The CDR3 length is 15 residues.

This clonotype was recorded at least ten times. V gene TRBV6-6 combines with J gene TRBJ1-2; no definite D call. Per the germline V gene, CDR1 is MNHNY and CDR2 is SVGAGI (reference sequence). Trimming stripped 2 bases from V and 6 bases from J, with 10 bases between. This CDR3 has 13 residues. CDR3 region: CASSYGEADGYTF. The CDR3 region has the DNA TGTGCCAGCAGTTACGGGGAGGCCGATGGCTACACCTTC.

This clonotype was counted once. The chain uses TRBV5-6 and TRBJ1-2; 8 bases match TRBD1. The ends lost 3 bases at V and 3 bases at J; junction bases unmatched: 7. The CDR3 covers 15 residues. Germline CDR1 reads SGHDT; CDR2 reads YYEEEE. The CDR3 loop reads CASSSQWTGYYGYTF. The CDR3 DNA sequence: TGTGCCAGCAGCTCACAATGGACAGGGTACTATGGCTACACCTTC.

The rearrangement uses TRBV9 and TRBJ1-6; D gene ambiguous. The CDR3 has 14 residues. The germline V gene encodes CDR1 SGDLS and CDR2 YYNGEE. The V gene lost 0 bases and the J gene lost 6 bases, with 7 bases spanning the gap. The CDR3 region is CASSVGRSNSPLHF. CDR3 bases: TGTGCCAGCAGCGTAGGACGGAGTAATTCACCCCTCCACTTT.

The J gene is TRBJ2-7, the V gene TRBV5-8; possible D gene TRBD2, 5 bases. Germline V lookup: CDR1 SGHTS, CDR2 YDEGEE. Trimming removed 2 bases at V and 0 bases at J, with 12 bases between. CDR3 size: 15 residues. CDR3: CASSFVGRGSYEQYF. The CDR3 DNA follows: TGTGCCAGCAGCTTTGTTGGGAGAGGCTCCTACGAGCAGTACTTC.

This clonotype was seen more than once but under ten times. The gene calls are TRBV7-9 and TRBJ2-7; no clear D. This CDR3 region has 11 residues. The V and J ends lost 8 bases and 9 bases respectively, with 14 bases between them. Per germline, CDR1 SEHNR and CDR2 FQNEAQ (reference sequence). The CDR3: CASGITDGQYF. The CDR3 region has the DNA TGTGCCAGCGGCATAACTGACGGGCAGTACTTC.